Detailed here is one T cell receptor (beta chain). This specimen comes from a study of CD8 T cells in Susac syndrome. Study-level background: When blood was drawn, patients with Susac syndrome were on intravenous immunoglobulin alone, on corticosteroids, or therapy-naive.

CDR3 length: 13 amino acids. Germline-derived CDR1 and CDR2 are GTSNPN and SVGIG (reference sequence). V lost 2 bases and J lost 6, with 13 bases in between. Recently defined diagnostic criteria classed the Susac syndrome patients as definite or probable. It was with random hexamers that about 0.45 to 1 ug RNA was reverse transcribed. TCRdb reanalysed the immunoSEQ multiplex PCR reads using MiXCR and keeps one entry per CDR3 protein. The top ten clones hold more than 0.14% of a sample with about 140,000 distinct CDR3 sequences, 95% of them seen once. The chain links TRBV30 to TRBJ1-2; D remains unclear. The sequence was collected from a human donor with Susac syndrome. Specimen: CD4+ T cells from PBMCs. The CDR3 DNA reads as TGTGCCTGGAGTCTAAATCCAGACAATGGCTACACCTTC. Residues: CAWSLNPDNGYTF.